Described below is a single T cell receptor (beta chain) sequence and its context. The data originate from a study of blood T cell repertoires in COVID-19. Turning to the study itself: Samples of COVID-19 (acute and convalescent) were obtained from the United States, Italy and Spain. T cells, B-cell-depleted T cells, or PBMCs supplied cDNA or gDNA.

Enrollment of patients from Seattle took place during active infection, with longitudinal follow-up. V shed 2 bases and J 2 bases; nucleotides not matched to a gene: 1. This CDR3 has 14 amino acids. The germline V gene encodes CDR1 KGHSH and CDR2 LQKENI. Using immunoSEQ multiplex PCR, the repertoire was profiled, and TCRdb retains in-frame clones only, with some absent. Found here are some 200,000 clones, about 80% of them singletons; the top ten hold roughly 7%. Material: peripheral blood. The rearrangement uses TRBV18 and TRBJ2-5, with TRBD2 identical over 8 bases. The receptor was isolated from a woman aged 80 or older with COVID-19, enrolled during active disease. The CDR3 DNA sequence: TGTGCCAGCTCACCAGCGGGGGGACAAGAGACCCAGTACTTC. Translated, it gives CASSPAGGQETQYF.